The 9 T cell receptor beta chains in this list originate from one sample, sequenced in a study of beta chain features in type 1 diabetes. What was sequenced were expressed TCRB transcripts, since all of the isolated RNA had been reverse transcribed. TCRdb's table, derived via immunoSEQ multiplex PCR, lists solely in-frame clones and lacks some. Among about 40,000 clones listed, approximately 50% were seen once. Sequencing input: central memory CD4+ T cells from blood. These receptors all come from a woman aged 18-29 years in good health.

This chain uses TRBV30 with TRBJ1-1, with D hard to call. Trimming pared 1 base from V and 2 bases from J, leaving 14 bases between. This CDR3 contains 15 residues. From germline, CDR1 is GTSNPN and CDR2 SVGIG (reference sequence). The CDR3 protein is CAWSARKKLNTEAFF. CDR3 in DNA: TGTGCCTGGAGTGCTAGAAAGAAATTAAACACTGAAGCTTTCTTT.

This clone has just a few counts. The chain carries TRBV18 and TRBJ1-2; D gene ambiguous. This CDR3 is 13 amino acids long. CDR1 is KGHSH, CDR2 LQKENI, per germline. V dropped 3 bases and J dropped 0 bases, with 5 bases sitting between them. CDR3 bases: TGTGCCAGCTCACCTGAGGCTAACTATGGCTACACCTTC. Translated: CASSPEANYGYTF.

The CDR3 bases are TGTGCCAGCAGCTTCGACTACACCGGGGAGCTGTTTTTT. It yields the protein CASSFDYTGELFF. The chain couples TRBV7-2 to TRBJ2-2, with D unresolved. The V end lost 3 bases, the J end lost 3 bases, and 5 bases lay between the germline ends. Germline V gives CDR1 SGHTA, CDR2 FQGNSA. The CDR3 loop spans 13 amino acids.

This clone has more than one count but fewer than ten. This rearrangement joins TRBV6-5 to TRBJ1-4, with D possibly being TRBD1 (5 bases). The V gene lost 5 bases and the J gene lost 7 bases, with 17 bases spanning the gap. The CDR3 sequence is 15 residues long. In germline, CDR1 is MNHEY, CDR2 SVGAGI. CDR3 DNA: TGTGCCAGCAGTCACCACAGGTCTATGGGTGAAAAACTGTTTTTT. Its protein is CASSHHRSMGEKLFF.

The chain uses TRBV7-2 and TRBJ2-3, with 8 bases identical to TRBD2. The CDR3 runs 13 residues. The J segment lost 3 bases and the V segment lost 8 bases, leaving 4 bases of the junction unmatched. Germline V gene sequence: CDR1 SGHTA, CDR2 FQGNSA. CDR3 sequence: CASWREATDTQYF. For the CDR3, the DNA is TGTGCCAGCTGGCGGGAGGCAACAGATACGCAGTATTTT.

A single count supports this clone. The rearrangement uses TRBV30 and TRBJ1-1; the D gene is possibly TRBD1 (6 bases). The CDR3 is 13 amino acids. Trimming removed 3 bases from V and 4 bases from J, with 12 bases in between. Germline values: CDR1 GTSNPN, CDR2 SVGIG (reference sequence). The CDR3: CAWRRGGATEAFF. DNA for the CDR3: TGTGCCTGGAGAAGAGGGGGAGCCACTGAAGCTTTCTTT. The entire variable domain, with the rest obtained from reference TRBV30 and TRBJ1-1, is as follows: SQTIHQWPATLVQPVGSPLSLECTVEGTSNPNLYWYRQAAGRGLQLLFYSVGIGQISSEVPQNLSASRPQDRQFILSSKKLLLSDSGFYLCAWRRGGATEAFFGQGTRLTVV.

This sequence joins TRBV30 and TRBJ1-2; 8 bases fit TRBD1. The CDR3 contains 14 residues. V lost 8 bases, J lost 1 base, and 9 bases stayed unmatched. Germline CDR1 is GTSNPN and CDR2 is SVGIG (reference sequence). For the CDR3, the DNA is TGTGCCCTATGGACAGGGCCTTTTAACTATGGCTACACCTTC. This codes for CALWTGPFNYGYTF.

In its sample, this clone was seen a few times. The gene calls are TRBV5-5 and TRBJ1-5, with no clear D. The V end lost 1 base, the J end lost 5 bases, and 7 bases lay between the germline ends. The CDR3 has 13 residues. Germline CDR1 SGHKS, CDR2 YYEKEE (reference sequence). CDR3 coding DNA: TGTGCCAGCAGCTTGAGCTTTGATCAGCCCCAGCATTTT. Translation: CASSLSFDQPQHF. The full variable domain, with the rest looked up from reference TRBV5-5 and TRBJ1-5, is DAGVTQSPTHLIKTRGQQVTLRCSPISGHKSVSWYQQVLGQGPQFIFQYYEKEERGRGNFPDRFSARQFPNYSSELNVNALLLGDSALYLCASSLSFDQPQHFGDGTRLSIL.

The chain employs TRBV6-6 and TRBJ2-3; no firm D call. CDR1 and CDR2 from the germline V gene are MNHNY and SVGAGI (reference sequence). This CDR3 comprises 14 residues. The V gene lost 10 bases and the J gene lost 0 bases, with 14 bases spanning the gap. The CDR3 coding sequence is TGTGCCACGAGAGGAACGGTCAGCACAGATACGCAGTATTTT. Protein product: CATRGTVSTDTQYF.